These T cell receptor beta chains were read from a single sample in a study of cytomegalovirus exposure and HLA in healthy donors. Repertoires were generated with immunoSEQ multiplex PCR, while TCRdb's copy carries only in-frame clones and drops some. Found here are roughly 83,000 clones, 70% to 75% of them singletons; the top ten hold around 4.2%. Sequencing input: PBMCs. The origin of the receptors is a man in his 60s in good health and CMV-seronegative. The CDR3 runs from the conserved cysteine through the conserved F or W. A D gene is named only where the DNA matches it firmly.

TRBV5-1	TRBJ2-3	.	CASSRDIVADTQYF
TRBV6-5	TRBJ1-1	.	CASSKNTGWATEAFF
TRBV19	TRBJ2-7	TRBD1	CASSDQDRRSYEQYF
TRBV11-2	TRBJ2-1	TRBD1	CASTTGGDEQFF
TRBV9	TRBJ2-1	TRBD2	CASSARTSGDNEQFF
TRBV6-6	TRBJ2-7	.	CASSGHRYEQYF
TRBV9	TRBJ2-3	.	CASSASSGYTQYF
TRBV6-1	TRBJ1-2	.	CASVVEVAKFYGYTF
TRBV9	TRBJ1-1	.	CASSVAGEGTEAFF
TRBV30	TRBJ2-7	.	CAWGRGGGGEQYF
TRBV9	TRBJ2-5	.	CASSAAYQETQYF
TRBV30	TRBJ1-2	TRBD1	CARDSRNYGYTF
TRBV30	TRBJ1-1	.	CAWNRGNTEAFF
TRBV7-9	TRBJ1-2	.	CASSMTGANYGYTF
TRBV19	TRBJ1-3	.	CASSEANPGNTIYF
TRBV5-4	TRBJ1-3	.	CASSSPENTIYF
TRBV9	TRBJ2-3	TRBD2	CASSEARTSGLLDTQYF
TRBV5-1	TRBJ2-7	.	CASSLPRVGGDTYEQYF
TRBV20-1	TRBJ2-7	.	CSAKDYTEQYF
TRBV10-3	TRBJ2-5	TRBD2	CAISAGGGETQYF
TRBV6-6	TRBJ1-5	TRBD1	CASRGQGNQPQHF
TRBV6-5	TRBJ1-3	.	CASTKAGSGNTIYF
TRBV2	TRBJ1-5	.	CASSEARGSGQPQHF
TRBV2	TRBJ1-2	.	CASSGFDAEDSGYGYTF
TRBV30	TRBJ1-6	TRBD1	CAWRYRDRGQSPLHF
TRBV2	TRBJ2-4	TRBD2	CASMDRGLAGGQAKNIQYF
TRBV11-2	TRBJ2-3	.	CASSLSLLTDTQYF
TRBV11-2	TRBJ1-6	.	CASSSEGSPLHF
TRBV5-1	TRBJ1-2	TRBD1	CASRVGTGAFWAGYTF
TRBV5-5	TRBJ1-3	.	CASSPDRNSGNTIYF
TRBV30	TRBJ2-3	.	CAWSVQGTDTQYF
TRBV6-5	TRBJ2-5	.	CASSRGWQETQYF
TRBV7-3	TRBJ1-2	TRBD1	CASSSGQGGIGGYTF
TRBV27	TRBJ1-3	.	CASSPVTADDRRPGNTIYF
TRBV27	TRBJ1-5	TRBD1	CASSRGTGGYRQPQHF
TRBV6-5	TRBJ2-5	TRBD2	CASSYSFAGGQETQYF
TRBV5-1	TRBJ1-3	.	CASSPDSFSGNTIYF
TRBV30	TRBJ2-3	TRBD1	CAWSVTGGPDTQYF
TRBV19	TRBJ1-2	.	CASSMGGLTNYGYTF
TRBV2	TRBJ2-5	.	CASSGLEETQYF
TRBV4-1	TRBJ2-3	TRBD2	CASSQDLGAGGADTQYF
TRBV2	TRBJ2-1	.	CASSLGGYNEQFF
TRBV7-6	TRBJ2-7	.	CASSLGPRLPPYEQYF
TRBV6-5	TRBJ2-5	.	CASMFGGAGETQYF